A selection of T cell receptor beta chains follows, all from one sample in a study of T cells in Graves' hyperthyroidism and ophthalmopathy. From the multiplex PCR reads, TCRdb called clonotypes with MiXCR, one entry per CDR3 protein. The profile covers approximately 530,000 distinct CDR3 sequences, with approximately 16% appearing a single time and around 19% taken by the ten largest. Sequencing input: blood. The receptor set was obtained from a woman aged 18-29 years with Graves' hyperthyroidism. The CDR3 runs from the conserved cysteine through the conserved F or W. A D gene is named only where the DNA matches it firmly. Clone size, where shown, is once, few, many, or a class for clones that have expanded.

v_gene: TRBV7-3
j_gene: TRBJ1-5
abundance: many
d_gene: NA
CDR3nt: TGTGCCAGCAGCTTAATCGGACGGGTGGATCAGCCCCAGCATTTT
CDR3aa: CASSLIGRVDQPQHF

v_gene: TRBV7-9
j_gene: TRBJ2-3
abundance: many
d_gene: TRBD1
CDR3nt: TGTGCCAGCAGCCCCATACAGGGGGCGGGAGATACGCAGTATTTT
CDR3aa: CASSPIQGAGDTQYF

v_gene: TRBV27
j_gene: TRBJ2-4
abundance: few
d_gene: NA
CDR3nt: TGTGCCAGCAGTTTCTATCCGGGGGTGGCCAAAAACATTCAGTACTTC
CDR3aa: CASSFYPGVAKNIQYF

v_gene: TRBV7-9
j_gene: TRBJ1-3
abundance: few
d_gene: NA
CDR3nt: TGTGCCAGCACCACCGCCGGTCTAAGCGGAAACACCATATATTTT
CDR3aa: CASTTAGLSGNTIYF

v_gene: TRBV20-1
j_gene: TRBJ1-5
abundance: NA
d_gene: NA
CDR3nt: TGCAGTGCTAGAACAGTTTGGAATCTTGGCAATCAGCCCCAGCATTTT
CDR3aa: CSARTVWNLGNQPQHF

v_gene: TRBV20-1
j_gene: TRBJ2-7
abundance: many
d_gene: TRBD1
CDR3nt: TGCAGTGCTCCTTCCCGGGACAGGGTCTACGAGCAGTACTTC
CDR3aa: CSAPSRDRVYEQYF

v_gene: TRBV9
j_gene: TRBJ1-6
abundance: NA
d_gene: TRBD1
CDR3nt: TGTGCCAGCAGCGTAGTCGGGACAGGGGATTCACCCCTCCACTTT
CDR3aa: CASSVVGTGDSPLHF

v_gene: TRBV6-1
j_gene: TRBJ2-7
abundance: many
d_gene: NA
CDR3nt: TGTGCCAGCAGTTCTACTGAGGGGGGCGAGCAGTACTTC
CDR3aa: CASSSTEGGEQYF

v_gene: TRBV5-1
j_gene: TRBJ2-7
abundance: NA
d_gene: NA
CDR3nt: TGCGCCAGCAGCCCGGGACTCCTTTGGAACGAGCAGTACTTC
CDR3aa: CASSPGLLWNEQYF

v_gene: TRBV7-8
j_gene: TRBJ2-1
abundance: many
d_gene: NA
CDR3nt: TGTGCCAGCAGAAAAGAGCGGGTATCCTACAATGAGCAGTTCTTC
CDR3aa: CASRKERVSYNEQFF

v_gene: TRBV10-3
j_gene: TRBJ2-7
abundance: NA
d_gene: TRBD2
CDR3nt: TGTGCCATCAGTGAGAATAGCGGGAGGACGACCTACGAGCAGTACTTC
CDR3aa: CAISENSGRTTYEQYF

v_gene: TRBV7-3
j_gene: TRBJ1-6
abundance: NA
d_gene: TRBD1
CDR3nt: TGTGCCAGCAGCTCCAACAGGGGTGATAATTCACGCCTCCACTTT
CDR3aa: CASSSNRGDNSRLHF

v_gene: TRBV11-2
j_gene: TRBJ2-7
abundance: many
d_gene: NA
CDR3nt: TGTGCCAGCAGCTTAGATCGGGTAGGGATCTACGAGCAGTACTTC
CDR3aa: CASSLDRVGIYEQYF

v_gene: TRBV5-1
j_gene: TRBJ2-2
abundance: many
d_gene: NA
CDR3nt: TGCGCCAGCAGCCCCGACTTGGCCGGGGAGCTGTTTTTT
CDR3aa: CASSPDLAGELFF

v_gene: TRBV30
j_gene: TRBJ1-1
abundance: few
d_gene: NA
CDR3nt: TGTGCCTGGAGTGTATCGGTCAGCCTGAACACTGAAGCTTTCTTT
CDR3aa: CAWSVSVSLNTEAFF

v_gene: TRBV6-1
j_gene: TRBJ2-7
abundance: NA
d_gene: NA
CDR3nt: TGTGCCAGCAGCCTGGCGGGGCCCCTCTCCTACGAGCAGTACTTC
CDR3aa: CASSLAGPLSYEQYF

v_gene: TRBV2
j_gene: TRBJ2-6
abundance: NA
d_gene: NA
CDR3nt: TGTGCCAGCAGTGCCCTCAGCCTATCTGGGGCCAACGTCCTGACTTTC
CDR3aa: CASSALSLSGANVLTF

v_gene: TRBV15
j_gene: TRBJ2-3
abundance: once
d_gene: TRBD1
CDR3nt: TGTGCCACCAGCAGCGATCGAGCCAGGGGGTATAGCAATCAGCCCCAGTATTTT
CDR3aa: CATSSDRARGYSNQPQYF

v_gene: TRBV14
j_gene: TRBJ2-1
abundance: few
d_gene: NA
CDR3nt: TGTGCCAGCAGCCAAGCTAGCCTTGAGCAGTTCTTC
CDR3aa: CASSQASLEQFF

v_gene: TRBV20-1
j_gene: TRBJ2-7
abundance: few
d_gene: TRBD2
CDR3nt: TGCAGTGCTAGGGAGGCTAGCGGGAGGGTCGAGCAGTACTTC
CDR3aa: CSAREASGRVEQYF

v_gene: TRBV28
j_gene: TRBJ2-7
abundance: many
d_gene: NA
CDR3nt: TGTGCCAGCAGTTTATTAGGACTTAAATACGAGCAGTACTTC
CDR3aa: CASSLLGLKYEQYF

v_gene: TRBV5-1
j_gene: TRBJ2-5
abundance: many
d_gene: TRBD1
CDR3nt: TGCGCCAGCAGCTGGACAGGAAGTAGAGAGACCCAGTACTTC
CDR3aa: CASSWTGSRETQYF

v_gene: TRBV5-1
j_gene: TRBJ2-7
abundance: few
d_gene: NA
CDR3nt: TGCGCCAGCAGCCAAGATCTGGCACACTATTACGAGCAGTACTTC
CDR3aa: CASSQDLAHYYEQYF

v_gene: TRBV20-1
j_gene: TRBJ1-1
abundance: NA
d_gene: TRBD1
CDR3nt: TGCAGGGCCGGACAGGGTTTGAACACTGAAGCTTTCTTT
CDR3aa: CRAGQGLNTEAFF

v_gene: TRBV24-1
j_gene: TRBJ2-3
abundance: few
d_gene: TRBD1
CDR3nt: TGTGCCACCATGGACAGGGGGTATACAGATACGCAGTATTTT
CDR3aa: CATMDRGYTDTQYF

v_gene: TRBV4-3
j_gene: TRBJ1-6
abundance: NA
d_gene: NA
CDR3nt: TGCGCCAGCAGCCTGCAGTACTATAATTCACCCCTCCACTTT
CDR3aa: CASSLQYYNSPLHF

v_gene: TRBV20-1
j_gene: TRBJ1-3
abundance: few
d_gene: NA
CDR3nt: TGCAGTGCTAGAAGTCCTGGAAACACCATATATTTT
CDR3aa: CSARSPGNTIYF

v_gene: TRBV6-1
j_gene: TRBJ1-5
abundance: few
d_gene: NA
CDR3nt: TGTGCCACCGGACGGGCGAAGGTACCAAATCAGCCCCAGCATTTT
CDR3aa: CATGRAKVPNQPQHF

v_gene: TRBV9
j_gene: TRBJ2-3
abundance: NA
d_gene: TRBD1
CDR3nt: TGTGCCAGCAGCGTAGCTGGGACAGTGATGACCACAGATACGCAGTATTTT
CDR3aa: CASSVAGTVMTTDTQYF

v_gene: TRBV2
j_gene: TRBJ2-5
abundance: many
d_gene: NA
CDR3nt: TGTGCCAGCAGAAAGGCCGGGACCCAAGAGACCCAGTACTTC
CDR3aa: CASRKAGTQETQYF

v_gene: TRBV20-1
j_gene: TRBJ2-1
abundance: few
d_gene: NA
CDR3nt: TGCAGTGCCCAAGGGGTTCGGAACTACAATGAGCAGTTCTTC
CDR3aa: CSAQGVRNYNEQFF

v_gene: TRBV20-1
j_gene: TRBJ2-4
abundance: few
d_gene: TRBD2
CDR3nt: TGCAGTGCCCAGAGTGGGGGGGGTAGGGACATTCAGTACTTC
CDR3aa: CSAQSGGGRDIQYF

v_gene: TRBV2
j_gene: TRBJ1-2
abundance: NA
d_gene: NA
CDR3nt: TGTGCCAGCATGATAAACCAATTCTACACCTTC
CDR3aa: CASMINQFYTF

v_gene: TRBV20-1
j_gene: TRBJ2-7
abundance: many
d_gene: NA
CDR3nt: TGCAGTGCTAGAGATAAAGTCTACGAGCAGTACTTC
CDR3aa: CSARDKVYEQYF

v_gene: TRBV11-1
j_gene: TRBJ2-5
abundance: few
d_gene: TRBD2
CDR3nt: TGTGCCAGCAGCTTACCCGGGACTAGCGGACAAGAGACCCAGTACTTC
CDR3aa: CASSLPGTSGQETQYF

v_gene: TRBV6-5
j_gene: TRBJ2-6
abundance: many
d_gene: NA
CDR3nt: TGTGCCAGCAGTTACTCGATTGGGGCCAACGTCCTGACTTTC
CDR3aa: CASSYSIGANVLTF

v_gene: TRBV28
j_gene: TRBJ2-7
abundance: many
d_gene: NA
CDR3nt: TGTGCCAGCAGTGGGACTCGATCCCCTCCCGAGCAGTACTTC
CDR3aa: CASSGTRSPPEQYF

v_gene: TRBV20-1
j_gene: TRBJ2-5
abundance: NA
d_gene: TRBD2
CDR3nt: TGCAGTGCTAGGCCTCGTTTGCGGGAGGTAATAGAGACCCAGTACTTC
CDR3aa: CSARPRLREVIETQYF

v_gene: TRBV20-1
j_gene: TRBJ2-1
abundance: few
d_gene: NA
CDR3nt: TGCAGTGCGGAGGGGCAGTTCTACAATGAGCAGTTCTTC
CDR3aa: CSAEGQFYNEQFF

v_gene: TRBV3-1
j_gene: TRBJ2-7
abundance: NA
d_gene: NA
CDR3nt: TGTGCCAGCAGCCAATTCCCACAGGGAAAGACTAGCGAGCAGTACTTC
CDR3aa: CASSQFPQGKTSEQYF

v_gene: TRBV28
j_gene: TRBJ1-2
abundance: few
d_gene: TRBD1
CDR3nt: TGTGCCAGCAGGTCGACAGGGAGTTTTTACTATGGCTACACCTTC
CDR3aa: CASRSTGSFYYGYTF

v_gene: TRBV25-1
j_gene: TRBJ2-7
abundance: few
d_gene: NA
CDR3nt: TGTGCCAGCAACGGACAGCACTCCTACGAGCAGTACTTC
CDR3aa: CASNGQHSYEQYF

v_gene: TRBV28
j_gene: TRBJ2-3
abundance: NA
d_gene: NA
CDR3nt: TGTGCCAGCAGTTCACCCCACAGGGCAGGGGATACGCAGTATTTT
CDR3aa: CASSSPHRAGDTQYF

v_gene: TRBV29-1
j_gene: TRBJ2-1
abundance: NA
d_gene: NA
CDR3nt: TGCAGCGTTACTACCCAGTACACCCACTCCTACAATGAGCAGTTCTTC
CDR3aa: CSVTTQYTHSYNEQFF

v_gene: TRBV4-1
j_gene: TRBJ2-7
abundance: few
d_gene: NA
CDR3nt: TGCGCCAGCAGCCAAGAGCTGCGGTGGGAGCAGTACTTC
CDR3aa: CASSQELRWEQYF

v_gene: TRBV18
j_gene: TRBJ2-7
abundance: many
d_gene: NA
CDR3nt: TGTGCCAGCTCACCGCTTCACGGGACACCGACTGGCGAGCAGTACTTC
CDR3aa: CASSPLHGTPTGEQYF

v_gene: TRBV24-1
j_gene: TRBJ2-3
abundance: few
d_gene: TRBD1
CDR3nt: TGTGCCACCAGTGCGCCCCCGGGACAGGGGTCGTTAGCAGATACGCAGTATTTT
CDR3aa: CATSAPPGQGSLADTQYF

v_gene: TRBV19
j_gene: TRBJ2-1
abundance: many
d_gene: TRBD1
CDR3nt: TGTGCCAGTAGTATAGGAGGGACAGGGGTCGATGAGCAGTTCTTC
CDR3aa: CASSIGGTGVDEQFF

v_gene: TRBV7-9
j_gene: TRBJ2-1
abundance: few
d_gene: TRBD1
CDR3nt: TGTGCCACCAAAAGATGGACAGGTGAGACCTACAATGAGCAGTTCTTC
CDR3aa: CATKRWTGETYNEQFF

v_gene: TRBV20-1
j_gene: TRBJ1-5
abundance: NA
d_gene: NA
CDR3nt: TGCAGTGCTCTGGACGGTCCCCATCAGCCCCAGCATTTT
CDR3aa: CSALDGPHQPQHF

v_gene: TRBV19
j_gene: TRBJ2-1
abundance: few
d_gene: TRBD2
CDR3nt: TGTGCCAGTTGCGGGAGATGGGGGGGAAATGAGCAGTTCTTC
CDR3aa: CASCGRWGGNEQFF

v_gene: TRBV19
j_gene: TRBJ2-7
abundance: NA
d_gene: NA
CDR3nt: TGTGCCAGTGGGGAAAGCTACGAGCAGTACTTC
CDR3aa: CASGESYEQYF

v_gene: TRBV9
j_gene: TRBJ1-2
abundance: NA
d_gene: NA
CDR3nt: TGTGCCAGCAGCGTAGCAGCCTCTAACTATGGCTACACCTTC
CDR3aa: CASSVAASNYGYTF

v_gene: TRBV10-3
j_gene: TRBJ2-7
abundance: NA
d_gene: NA
CDR3nt: TGTGCCATCAGTAGGACTCCCTCCTACGAGCAGTACTTC
CDR3aa: CAISRTPSYEQYF

v_gene: TRBV24-1
j_gene: TRBJ1-5
abundance: many
d_gene: NA
CDR3nt: TGTGCCACCAGTGATCAGGCCGCGGGACAGCCCCAGCATTTT
CDR3aa: CATSDQAAGQPQHF

v_gene: TRBV20-1
j_gene: TRBJ2-5
abundance: many
d_gene: TRBD2
CDR3nt: TGCAGTGCTAGAGATTGGCTAGCGGGGGAAGAGACCCAGTACTTC
CDR3aa: CSARDWLAGEETQYF

v_gene: TRBV15
j_gene: TRBJ1-4
abundance: many
d_gene: TRBD1
CDR3nt: TGTGCCACCAGCAGACCCCTAGGGACAGTCAATGAAAAACTGTTTTTT
CDR3aa: CATSRPLGTVNEKLFF

v_gene: TRBV15
j_gene: TRBJ1-2
abundance: few
d_gene: NA
CDR3nt: TGTGCCACCAGCAGAGAGGATGGCTACACCTTC
CDR3aa: CATSREDGYTF

v_gene: TRBV19
j_gene: TRBJ2-2
abundance: NA
d_gene: TRBD1
CDR3nt: TGTGCCAGTAGTATAGCGACAGGGAGCAACACCGGGGAGCTGTTTTTT
CDR3aa: CASSIATGSNTGELFF

v_gene: TRBV5-6
j_gene: TRBJ2-5
abundance: many
d_gene: TRBD1
CDR3nt: TGTGCCAGCACCTGGAACAGGGGAGAGACCCAGTACTTC
CDR3aa: CASTWNRGETQYF